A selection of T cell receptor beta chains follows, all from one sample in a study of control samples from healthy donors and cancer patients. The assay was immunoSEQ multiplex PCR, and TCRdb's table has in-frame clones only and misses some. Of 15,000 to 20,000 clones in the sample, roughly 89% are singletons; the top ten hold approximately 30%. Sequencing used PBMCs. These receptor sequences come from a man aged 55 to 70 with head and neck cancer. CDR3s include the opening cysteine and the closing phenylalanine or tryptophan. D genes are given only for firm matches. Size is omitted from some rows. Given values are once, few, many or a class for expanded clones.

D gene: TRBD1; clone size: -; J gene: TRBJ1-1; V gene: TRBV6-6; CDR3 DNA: TGTGCCAGCACCCACACAGGGGGAAGCACTGAAGCTTTCTTT; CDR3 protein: CASTHTGGSTEAFF
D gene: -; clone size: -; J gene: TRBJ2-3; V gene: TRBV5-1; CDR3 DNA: TGCGCCAGCAGCTTCCCACGAAGCTTTAGCACAGATACGCAGTATTTT; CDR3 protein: CASSFPRSFSTDTQYF
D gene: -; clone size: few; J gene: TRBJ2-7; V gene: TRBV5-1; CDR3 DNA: TGCGCCAGCAGCCCTCAGGGGCCTGCCTACGAGCAGTACTTC; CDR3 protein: CASSPQGPAYEQYF
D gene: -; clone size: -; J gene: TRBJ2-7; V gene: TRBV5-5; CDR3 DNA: TGTGCCAGCAGCTTGGGTGCCACCGGGGTCTACGAGCAGTACTTC; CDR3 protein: CASSLGATGVYEQYF
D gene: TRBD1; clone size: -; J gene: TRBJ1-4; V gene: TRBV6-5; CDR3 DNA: TGTGCCAGCAGTTACGGGTCCGGGACAGGGGATGAAAAACTGTTTTTT; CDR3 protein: CASSYGSGTGDEKLFF
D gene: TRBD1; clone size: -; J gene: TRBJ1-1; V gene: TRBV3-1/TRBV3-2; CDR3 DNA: TGTGCCAGCAGCCAAGATCTCGCAGGGGGGAACACTGAAGCTTTCTTT; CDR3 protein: CASSQDLAGGNTEAFF
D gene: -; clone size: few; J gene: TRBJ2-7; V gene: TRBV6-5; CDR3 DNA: TGTGCCAGCAGAAGGGACCCCGGAAGGTACGAGCAGTACTTC; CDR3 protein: CASRRDPGRYEQYF
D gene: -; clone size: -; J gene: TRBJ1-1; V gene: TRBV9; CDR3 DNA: TGTGCCAGCAGCCCCCCGGACGGGGGTTTGAACACTGAAGCTTTCTTT; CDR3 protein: CASSPPDGGLNTEAFF
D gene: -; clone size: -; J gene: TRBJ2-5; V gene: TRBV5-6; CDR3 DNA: TGTGCCACCTGGGGTCAGGGGCTCCAAGAGACCCAGTACTTC; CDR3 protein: CATWGQGLQETQYF
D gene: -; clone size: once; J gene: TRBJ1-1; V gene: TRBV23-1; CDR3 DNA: TGCGCCACCGAGTCGGGGGGGGAGACTGAAGCTTTCTTT; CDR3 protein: CATESGGETEAFF
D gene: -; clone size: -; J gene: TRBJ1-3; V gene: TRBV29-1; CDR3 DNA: TGCAGCGCCCCCGGCGAAGCTGGAAACACCATATATTTT; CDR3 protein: CSAPGEAGNTIYF
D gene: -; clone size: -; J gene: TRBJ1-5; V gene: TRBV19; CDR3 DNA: TGTGCCAGTAGATTTAATATCGGTCTGCGGGGCAATCAGCCCCAGCATTTT; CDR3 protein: CASRFNIGLRGNQPQHF
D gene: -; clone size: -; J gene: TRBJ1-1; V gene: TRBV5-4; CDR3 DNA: TGTGCCAGCAGCTTGGAGGTCACGGTGAACACTGAAGCTTTCTTT; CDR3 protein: CASSLEVTVNTEAFF
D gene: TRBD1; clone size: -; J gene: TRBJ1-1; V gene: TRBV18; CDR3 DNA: TGTGCCAGCTCACGGGACAGAGACACTGAAGCTTTCTTT; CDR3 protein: CASSRDRDTEAFF
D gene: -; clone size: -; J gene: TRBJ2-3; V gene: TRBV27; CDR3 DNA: TGTGCCAGCAGTTCCCGCTCCGGACCGCTCACAGATACGCAGTATTTT; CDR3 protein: CASSSRSGPLTDTQYF
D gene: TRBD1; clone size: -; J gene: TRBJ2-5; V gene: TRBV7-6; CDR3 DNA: TGTGCCAGCAGCCCCCGTCGACAGGGGGGAGATCAGACCCAGTACTTC; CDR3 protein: CASSPRRQGGDQTQYF
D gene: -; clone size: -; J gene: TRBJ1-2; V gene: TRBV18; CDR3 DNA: TGTGCCAGCTCACCATCCAGGGATTATGGCTACACCTTC; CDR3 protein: CASSPSRDYGYTF
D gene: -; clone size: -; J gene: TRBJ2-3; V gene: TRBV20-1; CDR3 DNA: TGCAGTGCTAGTCGGGAGATCTCCACAGATACGCAGTATTTT; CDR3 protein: CSASREISTDTQYF
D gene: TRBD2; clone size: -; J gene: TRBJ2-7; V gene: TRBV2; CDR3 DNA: TGTGCCAGCGGGGGGGAAAACAGGTTCAACGAGCAGTACTTC; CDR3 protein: CASGGENRFNEQYF
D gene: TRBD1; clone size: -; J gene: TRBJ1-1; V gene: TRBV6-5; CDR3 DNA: TGTGCCAGCAGGGGAGTGACAGGGGAGGCTGAAGCTTTCTTT; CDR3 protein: CASRGVTGEAEAFF
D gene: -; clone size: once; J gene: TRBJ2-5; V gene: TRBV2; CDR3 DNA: TGTGCCAGCAGTGAGAGGGGAACTAAAAGGGCCGGGGAGACCCAGTACTTC; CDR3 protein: CASSERGTKRAGETQYF
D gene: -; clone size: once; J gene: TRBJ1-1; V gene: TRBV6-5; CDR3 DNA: TGTGCCAGCAGCGCCAACTTGAACACTGAAGCTTTCTTT; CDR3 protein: CASSANLNTEAFF
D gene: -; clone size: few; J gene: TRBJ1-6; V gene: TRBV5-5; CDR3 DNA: TGTGCCAGCAGCTCCGGGATATATAATTCACCCCTCCACTTT; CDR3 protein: CASSSGIYNSPLHF
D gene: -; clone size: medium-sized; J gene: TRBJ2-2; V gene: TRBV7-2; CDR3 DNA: TGTGCCAGCAGCCCCCCCGTGGTCAGGCGCGGGGAGCTGTTTTTT; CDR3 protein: CASSPPVVRRGELFF
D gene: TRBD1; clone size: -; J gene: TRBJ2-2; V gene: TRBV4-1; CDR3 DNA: TGCGCCAGCAGCCCAGGGGGCGCAGACACCGGGGAGCTGTTTTTT; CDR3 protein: CASSPGGADTGELFF
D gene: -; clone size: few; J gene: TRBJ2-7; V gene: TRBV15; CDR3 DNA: TGTGCCACCAGCTCCCGGACAGCCACCTACGAGCAGTACTTC; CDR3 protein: CATSSRTATYEQYF
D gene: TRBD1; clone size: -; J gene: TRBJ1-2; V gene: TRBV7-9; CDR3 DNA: TGTGCCAGCAGCGTCATGGGCGACAGGGGGCTTTGGTATGGCTACACCTTC; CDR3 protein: CASSVMGDRGLWYGYTF
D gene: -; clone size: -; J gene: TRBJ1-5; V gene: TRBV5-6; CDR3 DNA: TGTGCCAGCAGACTATGGGGTGGTCAGCCCCAGCATTTT; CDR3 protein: CASRLWGGQPQHF
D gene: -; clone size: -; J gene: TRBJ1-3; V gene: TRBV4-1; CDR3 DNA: TGCGCCAGCAGCCCTTGGGCGTCTGGAAACACCATATATTTT; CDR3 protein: CASSPWASGNTIYF
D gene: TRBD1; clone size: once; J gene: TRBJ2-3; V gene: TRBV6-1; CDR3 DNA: TGTGCCAGCAGTGAAATAGGATGGACAGGGGCAGATACGCAGTATTTT; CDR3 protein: CASSEIGWTGADTQYF
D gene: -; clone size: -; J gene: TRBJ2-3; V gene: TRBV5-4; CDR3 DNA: TGTGCCAGCAGCTTGGCGAGCACAGATACGCAGTATTTT; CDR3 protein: CASSLASTDTQYF
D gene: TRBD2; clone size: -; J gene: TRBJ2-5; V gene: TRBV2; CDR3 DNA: TGTGCCAGCAGTGATCGGGGGGGATACCAAGAGACCCAGTACTTC; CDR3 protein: CASSDRGGYQETQYF
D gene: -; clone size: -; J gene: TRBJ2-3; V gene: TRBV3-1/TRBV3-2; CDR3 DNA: TGTGCCAGCAGCCATAGGGCCCGCACAGATACGCAGTATTTT; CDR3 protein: CASSHRARTDTQYF
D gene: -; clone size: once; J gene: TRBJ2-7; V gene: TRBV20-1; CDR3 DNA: TGCAGTGCTAGACGGGCCTACGAGCAGTACTTC; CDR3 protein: CSARRAYEQYF
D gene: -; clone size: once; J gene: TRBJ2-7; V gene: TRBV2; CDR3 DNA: TGTGCCAGCAGTGCCGGGCCAGGCGGTAACTACGAGCAGTACTTC; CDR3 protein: CASSAGPGGNYEQYF
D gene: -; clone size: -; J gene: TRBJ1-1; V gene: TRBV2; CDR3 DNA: TGTGCCAGCGGGGGGGACGGCAACACTGAAGCTTTCTTT; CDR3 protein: CASGGDGNTEAFF
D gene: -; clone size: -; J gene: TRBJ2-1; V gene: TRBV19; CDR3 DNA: TGTGCCAGTAGTTCCGGACCTCTAAGCTCCTACAATGAGCAGTTCTTC; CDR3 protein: CASSSGPLSSYNEQFF
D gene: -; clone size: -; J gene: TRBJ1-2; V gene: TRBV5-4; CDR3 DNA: TGTGCCAGCAGCGCCGGGACGACCTATGGCTACACCTTC; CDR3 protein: CASSAGTTYGYTF
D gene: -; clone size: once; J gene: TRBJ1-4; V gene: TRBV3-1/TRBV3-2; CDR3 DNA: TGTGCCAGCAGCCACGCTGACAGGTCGAGTGAAAAACTGTTTTTT; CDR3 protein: CASSHADRSSEKLFF
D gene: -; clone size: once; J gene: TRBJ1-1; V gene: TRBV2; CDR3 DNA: TGTGCCAGCAGTGGGGGGTCCCGGGGGACTGAAGCTTTCTTT; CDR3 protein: CASSGGSRGTEAFF
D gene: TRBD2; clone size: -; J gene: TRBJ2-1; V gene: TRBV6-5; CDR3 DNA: TGTGCCAGCAGTTACTCGTCTAGCGGGACCTACAATGAGCAGTTCTTC; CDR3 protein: CASSYSSSGTYNEQFF
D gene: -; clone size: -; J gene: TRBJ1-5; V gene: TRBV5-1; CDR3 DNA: TGCGCCAGCAGGGTAGGCCCCAATCAGCCCCAGCATTTT; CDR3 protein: CASRVGPNQPQHF
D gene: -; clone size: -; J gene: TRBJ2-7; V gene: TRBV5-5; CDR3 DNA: TGTGCCAGCAGCGCGTCGGCGGGATCTCTAAACGAGCAGTACTTC; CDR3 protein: CASSASAGSLNEQYF
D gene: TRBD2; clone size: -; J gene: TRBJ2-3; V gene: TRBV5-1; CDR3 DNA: TGCGCCAGCAGGACTAGCGGAACTAGCACAGATACGCAGTATTTT; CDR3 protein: CASRTSGTSTDTQYF
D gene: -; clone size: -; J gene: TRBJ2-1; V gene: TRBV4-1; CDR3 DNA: TGCGCCAGCAGCCCGCCCCCTAACGAGCGCAACTCGGGGAATGAGCAGTTCTTC; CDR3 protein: CASSPPPNERNSGNEQFF
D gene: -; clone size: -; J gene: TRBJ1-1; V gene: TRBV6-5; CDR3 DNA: TGTGCCAGCGTAAACACTGAAGCTTTCTTT; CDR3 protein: CASVNTEAFF
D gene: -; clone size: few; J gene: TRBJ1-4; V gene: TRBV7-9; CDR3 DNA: TGTGCCAGCAGCTCAACCCCCAGGGATGCTAATGAAAAACTGTTTTTT; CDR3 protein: CASSSTPRDANEKLFF
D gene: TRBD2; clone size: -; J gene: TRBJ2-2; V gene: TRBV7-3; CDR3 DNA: TGTGCCAGCAGCTCCCAGGATCTAGCGGGGGTGCTCAGGACCGGGGAGCTGTTTTTT; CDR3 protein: CASSSQDLAGVLRTGELFF